This T cell receptor beta chain was retrieved from a study of T cells in localized non-small cell lung cancer. J lost 7 bases, V lost 4 bases, and 8 bases had no gene match. This CDR3 has 15 residues. Germline-derived CDR1 and CDR2 are SGDLS and YYNGEE. Only a few counts were recorded for this clone. Clones were read by immunoSEQ multiplex PCR, and TCRdb kept only the in-frame ones, dropping some. The table has approximately 50,000 clones, 86% seen once; the top ten hold roughly 2.5%. The rearrangement links TRBV9 to TRBJ1-6, with 7 bases that match TRBD1. This TCR was recovered from a man aged 35 to 69 with stage II lung adenocarcinoma. The starting material was PBMCs, obtained before any cancer treatment. The CDR3 protein is CASSPQGGRNSPLHF. As DNA, the CDR3 is TGTGCCAGCAGCCCCCAGGGGGGTCGGAATTCACCCCTCCACTTT.